The next 30 T cell receptor beta chains were all read from a single sample in a study of blood T cell repertoires in COVID-19. Profiled with immunoSEQ multiplex PCR; TCRdb holds only in-frame clones, not every one. The sample carries some 220,000 clones, roughly 84% recorded once. The specimen was peripheral blood. Receptors were obtained from a woman in her fifties or sixties who had recovered from COVID-19.

This clone was recorded a few times. The chain employs TRBV7-2 and TRBJ2-3, with 9 nucleotides matching TRBD2. Germline assignment: CDR1 SGHTA and CDR2 FQGNSA. Trimming took 4 bases from V and 1 from J; bases not matched to a gene: 3. The CDR3 contains 15 residues. CDR3 loop: CASSSGTSRTDTQYF. CDR3 nucleotide sequence: TGTGCCAGCAGCTCGGGGACTAGCCGCACAGATACGCAGTATTTT.

The chain carries TRBV30 and TRBJ1-6; D call uncertain. Per the germline V gene, CDR1 is GTSNPN and CDR2 is SVGIG (reference sequence). CDR3 length: 12 amino acids. V lost 4 bases, J lost 4 bases, and 5 bases lay in between. CDR3 in DNA: TGTGCCTGGACTAGGTATAATTCACCCCTCCACTTT. Its protein is CAWTRYNSPLHF.

The count of this clone is one. The V gene is TRBV7-3, the J gene TRBJ2-7, with D tentatively TRBD2 (7 bases). V was trimmed by 0 bases and J by 7 bases, leaving 19 bases between them. CDR1 is SGHTA, CDR2 FQGTGA, per germline. The CDR3 sequence is 16 residues long. CDR3 sequence reads: CASSLTAVRGASEQYF. The CDR3, as DNA: TGTGCCAGCAGCTTAACCGCAGTACGGGGGGCGAGTGAGCAGTACTTC.

The chain couples TRBV7-6 to TRBJ2-7; unclear D gene. CDR3 size: 15 residues. V was cut by 5 bases and J by 0 bases, with 14 bases left in between. Germline V gene sequence: CDR1 SGHVS, CDR2 FNYEAQ. The CDR3: CASSTGSQSSYEQYF. The CDR3 nucleotides read TGTGCCAGCAGCACCGGGTCCCAGAGCTCCTACGAGCAGTACTTC.

This clone was observed once. The V and J genes are TRBV5-8 and TRBJ2-7; possible D gene TRBD1, 5 bases. This CDR3 is 13 amino acids long. V lost 4 bases to trimming and J lost 2 bases, with 10 bases between them. CDR1 and CDR2 (germline): SGHTS, YDEGEE. CDR3 amino acids: CASSRPGPYEQYF. The CDR3 DNA reads TGTGCCAGCAGCCGCCCAGGGCCCTACGAGCAGTACTTC.

This sequence joins TRBV28 and TRBJ1-2; D remains unclear. Looked up from germline, CDR1 is MDHEN and CDR2 is SYDVKM. The CDR3 length is 12 residues. V was cut by 8 bases and J by 4 bases, with 11 bases left in between. The CDR3 sequence is CASSRGVYGYTF. CDR3 DNA sequence: TGTGCCAGCTCACGGGGAGTCTATGGCTACACCTTC.

The CDR3 sequence is CASTTLRGTEAFF. CDR3 bases: TGTGCCAGCACCACCCTCAGGGGAACTGAAGCTTTCTTT. The chain is built from TRBV7-9 and TRBJ1-1, with D perhaps matching TRBD1 (6 bases). Germline lookup yields CDR1 SEHNR and CDR2 FQNEAQ (reference sequence). This CDR3 contains 13 residues. V lost 7 bases and J 5 bases, leaving 14 bases between the germline ends.

This clone was seen a single time. V usage is TRBV6-5 and J usage is TRBJ1-1; D is undetermined. Germline CDR1 reads MNHEY; CDR2 reads SVGAGI. The CDR3 is 13 residues long. Trimming stripped 0 bases from V and 1 base from J, with 3 bases between. In DNA, the CDR3 is TGTGCCAGCAGTTACTCTAAGAACACTGAAGCTTTCTTT. Protein sequence: CASSYSKNTEAFF.

A few counts support this clone. This sequence joins TRBV7-9 and TRBJ1-4, with TRBD1 as a possible D gene (6 bases). This CDR3 contains 14 residues. The germline CDR1 and CDR2 sequences are SEHNR and FQNEAQ (reference sequence). The V end was cut by 5 bases, the J end by 4 bases, with 11 bases between. The CDR3 reads CASSAGTRNEKLFF. In DNA, the CDR3 is TGTGCCAGCAGCGCCGGGACACGTAATGAAAAACTGTTTTTT.

This clone came up a few times. This sequence joins TRBV15 and TRBJ1-3; D is uncertain. CDR3 length equals 17 residues. CDR1 is LNHNV and CDR2 is YYDKDF in the germline V gene (reference sequence). The ends were cut back, 5 bases at V and 0 bases at J, with 17 bases in the middle. The CDR3 protein is CATSPRRVRDSGNTIYF. CDR3 bases: TGTGCCACCAGCCCCCGGAGGGTTCGGGACTCTGGAAACACCATATATTTT.

The V gene is TRBV6-6, the J gene TRBJ1-5; 7 bases are a match to TRBD1. The CDR3 sequence is 15 residues long. CDR1 and CDR2 from the germline V gene are MNHNY and SVGAGI (reference sequence). V was pared by 6 bases and J by 2 bases, with 7 bases of the junction left unmatched. CDR3 residues: CASRTGGQGNQPQHF. The CDR3 DNA reads as TGTGCCAGCAGGACAGGAGGACAGGGCAATCAGCCCCAGCATTTT.

The gene calls are TRBV9 and TRBJ2-5; TRBD2 might be the D (7 bases). The V gene lost 4 bases and the J gene lost 2 bases, with 15 bases spanning the gap. The CDR3 contains 15 residues. The germline V gene encodes CDR1 SGDLS and CDR2 YYNGEE. CDR3 residues: CASSTHREGQETQYF. The CDR3 coding sequence is TGTGCCAGCAGCACCCACAGGGAGGGGCAAGAGACCCAGTACTTC.

The chain joins TRBV4-3 to TRBJ1-2, with 12 bases identical to TRBD1. The CDR3 has 15 amino acids. J lost 8 bases, V lost 0 bases, and 4 bases had no gene match. Germline CDR1 is LGHNA and CDR2 is YSLEER. Here the CDR3 DNA reads TGCGCCAGCAGCCAAGACCGGGACAGGGGGCTAGGCTACACCTTC. Translation: CASSQDRDRGLGYTF.

The chain recombines TRBV5-4 with TRBJ2-5; D not resolved. CDR3 length equals 15 residues. Trimming left V 2 bases short and J 2 bases short, with 13 bases between. Germline CDR1 is SGHNT and CDR2 is YYREEE (reference sequence). The CDR3 reads CASSFRLRGQETQYF. The CDR3 DNA sequence: TGTGCCAGCAGCTTTCGGCTTCGAGGACAAGAGACCCAGTACTTC.

This clone was observed a single time. This chain joins TRBV6-5 and TRBJ1-6; D gene unclear. Trimming cost V 5 bases and J 5 bases, with 4 bases left between them. Germline V gene data show CDR1 as MNHEY and CDR2 as SVGAGI. The CDR3 spans 12 residues. The CDR3 here is CASSQNNSPLHF. DNA for the CDR3: TGTGCCAGCAGTCAGAATAATTCACCCCTCCACTTT.

The chain has TRBV4-1 and TRBJ2-7; 9 bases are shared with TRBD1. The V and J ends lost 2 bases and 0 bases, in that order; junction bases with no gene match: 5. The CDR3 is made up of 16 amino acids. Germline CDR1 reads MGHRA; CDR2 reads YSYEKL. CDR3 protein: CASSQPGQGVSYEQYF. CDR3 DNA: TGCGCCAGCAGCCAACCGGGACAGGGAGTCTCCTACGAGCAGTACTTC.

The rearrangement uses TRBV7-6 and TRBJ2-3; D is unclear. V gave up 4 bases and J gave up 4 bases, with 12 bases separating them. Germline CDR1 SGHVS, CDR2 FNYEAQ. CDR3 length: 14 amino acids. For the CDR3, the DNA is TGTGCCAGCAGCTCTCTCGACACGGCAGATACGCAGTATTTT. Translating gives CASSSLDTADTQYF.

This clone occurred once. V gene TRBV10-2 combines with J gene TRBJ1-1, with a tentative D call TRBD1 (6 bases). The germline V and J ends were trimmed by 4 bases and 0 bases, with 6 bases remaining between them. The CDR3 extends over 13 amino acids. The V gene's germline CDR1 is WSHSY and CDR2 SAAADI. In DNA, the CDR3 is TGCGCCAGCAGTGGGACAGTGAACACTGAAGCTTTCTTT. Translating gives CASSGTVNTEAFF.

V usage is TRBV7-2 and J usage is TRBJ2-7, with 9 bases fitting TRBD1. From germline, CDR1 is SGHTA and CDR2 FQGNSA. V gave up 4 bases and J gave up 4 bases; unmatched junction bases: 8. The CDR3 has 15 amino acids. The CDR3 nucleotides are TGTGCCAGCAGCTCCGAACAGGGGGCGCATTACGAGCAGTACTTC. As protein: CASSSEQGAHYEQYF.

V and J are TRBV12-3 or TRBV12-4 and TRBJ1-5; no firm D call. With 3 bases removed from V and 6 bases from J, the gap between germline ends came to 9 bases. The CDR3 is made up of 13 amino acids. CDR3 amino acids: CASSFPGFQPQHF. CDR3 DNA: TGTGCCAGCAGTTTTCCGGGTTTTCAGCCCCAGCATTTT.

The rearrangement links TRBV13 to TRBJ1-4; D gene uncertain. V was pared by 0 bases and J by 4 bases, with 9 bases between. The CDR3 covers 15 residues. Germline assignment: CDR1 PRHDT and CDR2 FYEKMQ (reference sequence). CDR3 in amino acids: CASSLGTGVNEKLFF. Written as DNA, the CDR3 is TGTGCCAGCAGCTTAGGGACCGGAGTTAATGAAAAACTGTTTTTT.

The genes are TRBV6-5 and TRBJ2-2; TRBD1 agrees at 8 bases. The CDR3 extends over 16 amino acids. Germline-derived CDR1 and CDR2 are MNHEY and SVGAGI. The J segment lost 6 bases and the V segment lost 4 bases, leaving 10 bases of the junction unmatched. CDR3 sequence reads: CASSSFDRGHAGELFF. The CDR3 DNA reads as TGTGCCAGCAGTTCTTTCGACAGGGGACATGCCGGGGAGCTGTTTTTT.

The chain has TRBV10-3 and TRBJ2-1; 8 positions match TRBD2. The CDR3 contains 14 residues. The germline CDR1 and CDR2 sequences are ENHRY and SYGVKD. V shed 8 bases, J shed 6 bases, and the junction held 9 bases outside the gene matches. The CDR3 sequence: CAIGLTGGVNEQFF. The CDR3 coding sequence is TGTGCCATCGGTCTAACGGGGGGGGTCAATGAGCAGTTCTTC.

On this clone: Since a much larger clone is just one base distant, this may be a read error. Additional DNA sequences in this sample encode the identical CDR3. This chain connects TRBV7-8 to TRBJ2-7; 10 bases match TRBD1. CDR3 length: 14 amino acids. The ends lost 4 bases at V and 3 bases at J; junction bases unmatched: 3. Germline loops: CDR1 SGHVS, CDR2 FQNEAQ. The CDR3, as DNA: TGTGCCAGCAGCTCCCGGACAGGGGGCTACGAGCAGTACTTC. This gives the protein CASSSRTGGYEQYF.

The rearrangement links TRBV14 to TRBJ1-1; D gene ambiguous. The germline V gene encodes CDR1 SGHDN and CDR2 FVKESK. The length of the CDR3 is 12 residues. V was clipped by 1 base and J by 11 bases, with 11 bases between them. CDR3 DNA: TGTGCCAGCAGCCAAGGACACCTTACGGCTTTCTTT. It codes for CASSQGHLTAFF. The variable domain in full, with the rest retrieved from reference TRBV14 and TRBJ1-1, is EAGVTQFPSHSVIEKGQTVTLRCDPISGHDNLYWYRRVMGKEIKFLLHFVKESKQDESGMPNNRFLAERTGGTYSTLKVQPAELEDSGVYFCASSQGHLTAFFGQGTRLTVV.

The chain couples TRBV15 to TRBJ2-7, with 14 nucleotides matching TRBD2. The CDR3 runs to 15 residues. The germline V gene encodes CDR1 LNHNV and CDR2 YYDKDF (reference sequence). V lost 0 bases, J lost 5 bases, and 0 bases stayed unmatched. The CDR3 coding sequence is TGTGCCACCAGCAGAGAGACTAGCGGGGGGGACGAGCAGTACTTC. It translates to CATSRETSGGDEQYF.

The chain couples TRBV5-1 to TRBJ2-1, with TRBD2 identical over 11 bases. With V trimmed by 4 bases and J by 1 base, 7 bases remained unmatched. Germline V CDR1 and CDR2: SGHRS, YFSETQ. The CDR3 length is 17 residues. The DNA of the CDR3 is TGCGCCAGCAGCACCGGGACTAGCGGTGTTTCCTACAATGAGCAGTTCTTC. It codes for CASSTGTSGVSYNEQFF.

In the case of this clone: One junction end does not reproduce the germline sequence, and a read error may be involved. The gene calls are TRBV2 and TRBJ2-7; a possible D gene is TRBD1 (5 bases). The CDR3 runs to 13 residues. Germline loops: CDR1 SNHLY, CDR2 FYNNEI. For the CDR3, the DNA is TGTGCCAGCAGTCCGACAGCGTCCTTCGAGCAGTACTTC. Its translation is CASSPTASFEQYF. The entire variable domain, with the rest obtained from reference TRBV2 and TRBJ2-7, is as follows: EPEVTQTPSHQVTQMGQEVILRCVPISNHLYFYWYRQILGQKVEFLVSFYNNEISEKSEIFDDQFSVERPDGSNFTLKIRSTKLEDSAMYFCASSPTASFEQYFGPGTRLTVT.

V and J are TRBV5-1 and TRBJ1-1; 9 nucleotides line up with TRBD1. CDR3 length: 15 amino acids. V dropped 3 bases and J dropped 3; count of bases not matched to a gene: 6. The V gene's germline CDR1 is SGHRS and CDR2 YFSETQ. The CDR3 DNA is TGCGCCAGCAGCTCGGAACAGGGGGCGTACACTGAAGCTTTCTTT. Protein: CASSSEQGAYTEAFF. The whole variable domain, remainder taken from reference TRBV5-1 and TRBJ1-1, is KAGVTQTPRYLIKTRGQQVTLSCSPISGHRSVSWYQQTPGQGLQFLFEYFSETQRNKGNFPGRFSGRQFSNSRSEMNVSTLELGDSALYLCASSSEQGAYTEAFFGQGTRLTVV.

This rearrangement joins TRBV4-3 to TRBJ1-2; perhaps TRBD1 as D (6 bases). Between the trimmed V and J ends, which lost 3 bases and 2 bases, there was a span of 13 bases. The CDR3 runs 15 residues. Germline loops: CDR1 LGHNA, CDR2 YSLEER. In nucleotides, the CDR3 is TGCGCCAGCAGCCAGACCTCAAGGGGGAACTATGGCTACACCTTC. It specifies CASSQTSRGNYGYTF.